This TCR beta chain was captured in a study of T cells after yellow fever vaccination. Study-level points and caveats: Contamination by abundant bulk-population clonotypes could be present in FACS-sorted repertoires. Primary-vaccination clones mostly resurfaced post-booster (roughly 97% CD4, roughly 87% CD8). Some clonotypes, a small share, were shared between CD4 and CD8 compartments.

Trimming took off 7 bases at V and 3 bases at J, with 18 bases between the two ends. The CDR3 has 16 amino acids. CDR1 is LGHDT and CDR2 is YNNKEL in the germline V gene (reference sequence). This clonotype was seen a handful of times. The antigen remains undetermined. TCRdb re-derived calls from the 5' RACE reads in MiXCR, one entry per CDR3 protein. Of some 600,000 distinct CDR3 sequences in the sample, more than 9% were seen once. The TCR comes from a man younger than 40 who received the YFV17D yellow fever vaccine. The chain combines TRBV3-1 with TRBJ2-2; D possibly matches TRBD1 or TRBD2 (5 bases each). The sequences come from PBMCs, collected on the day of the yellow fever booster vaccination. The CDR3 DNA sequence: TGTGCCAGCAACACCCGGGGCGGAGGCGACACCGGGGAGCTGTTTTTT. This sequence encodes CASNTRGGGDTGELFF.